Shown below are 9 T cell receptor beta chains from a single sample sequenced in a study of cytomegalovirus exposure and HLA in healthy donors. 13 Jbeta primers and 60 Vbeta primers were used for the PCR. The method was immunoSEQ multiplex PCR; TCRdb's version includes in-frame clones alone and lacks a portion of them. The sample contains 89,000 or so clones, approximately 72% of which appear only once. Sequences were obtained from PBMCs. These receptors originate from a man between 18 and 35 years old in good health and CMV-seropositive.

The V gene is TRBV10-3, the J gene TRBJ1-5, with a weak D call TRBD1 (5 bases). The CDR3 runs 15 residues. Per the germline V gene, CDR1 is ENHRY and CDR2 is SYGVKD. V shed 8 bases and J shed 0 bases, with 14 bases lying between them. CDR3 residues: CAIGEGRGSNQPQHF. The CDR3 DNA reads as TGTGCCATCGGGGAGGGGAGGGGTAGCAATCAGCCCCAGCATTTT.

This clone occurred once. V gene TRBV6-4 combines with J gene TRBJ2-5; 12 nucleotides align to TRBD2. Germline V gene sequence: CDR1 MRHNA, CDR2 SNTAGT. The CDR3 contains 16 residues. V trimming: 5 bases; J trimming: 4 bases; junction bases outside the gene matches: 8. The chain's CDR3 is CASSPSSGGGRETQYF. The CDR3 bases are TGTGCCAGCAGTCCGTCTAGCGGGGGGGGACGAGAGACCCAGTACTTC.

This clone appeared a few times. The V gene is TRBV27, the J gene TRBJ2-7; 12 positions match TRBD2. With V trimmed by 5 bases and J by 10 bases, 9 bases remained unmatched. CDR3 size: 14 residues. From germline, CDR1 is MNHEY and CDR2 SMNVEV (reference sequence). CDR3 sequence (DNA): TGTGCCAGCAGTCCCCAGACTAGCGGGGGCAACCAGTACTTC. It translates to CASSPQTSGGNQYF.

This clone turned up a few times. The chain employs TRBV5-1 and TRBJ2-3; 9 nucleotides line up with TRBD1. V lost 0 bases to trimming and J lost 4 bases; unmatched junction nucleotides: 9. Germline V gene lookup returns CDR1 SGHRS and CDR2 YFSETQ. There are 17 residues in the CDR3. The CDR3 bases are TGCGCCAGCAGCTTGGCCAGCGGGACAGGGTATGCAGATACGCAGTATTTT. Translating it yields CASSLASGTGYADTQYF.

This clone came up a few times. The rearrangement uses TRBV28 and TRBJ2-7; TRBD2 agrees at 11 bases. V was clipped by 3 bases and J by 7 bases; unmatched bases: 17. CDR3 size: 18 residues. Germline lookup yields CDR1 MDHEN and CDR2 SYDVKM. The CDR3 here is CASSFYAPSGGPSLEQYF. Written as DNA, the CDR3 is TGTGCCAGCAGTTTCTACGCCCCTAGCGGGGGGCCCTCGCTTGAGCAGTACTTC.

The chain is built from TRBV14 and TRBJ2-5; weak D call: TRBD2 (5 bases). Trimming cost V 2 bases and J 2 bases, with 6 bases left between them. Germline V gene sequence: CDR1 SGHDN, CDR2 FVKESK. This CDR3 has 13 amino acids. The CDR3 loop reads CASSQQRQETQYF. Here the CDR3 DNA reads TGTGCCAGCAGCCAACAGCGGCAAGAGACCCAGTACTTC.

The chain has TRBV10-3 and TRBJ2-7; 7 bases agree with TRBD1. Germline V gives CDR1 ENHRY, CDR2 SYGVKD. The CDR3 runs 16 residues. V gave up 0 bases and J gave up 3 bases; unmatched junction bases: 8. CDR3 bases: TGTGCCATCAGTGAGTCTGCTGGGGCAGGGGGCTACGAGCAGTACTTC. Residues: CAISESAGAGGYEQYF.

The J gene is TRBJ2-7, the V gene TRBV29-1; TRBD1 agrees at 11 bases. After removal of 6 bases from V and 3 bases from J, the junction contained 7 bases not matched to a gene. CDR3 length: 14 residues. Germline V gene lookup returns CDR1 SQVTM and CDR2 ANQGSEA. In nucleotides, the CDR3 is TGCAGCGTCCAGGGACAGGGGGTTAACTACGAGCAGTACTTC. Translation gives CSVQGQGVNYEQYF.

The rearrangement uses TRBV14 and TRBJ2-5; D possibly corresponds to TRBD1 (6 bases). This CDR3 is built from 17 residues. With 1 base removed from V and 1 base from J, the gap between germline ends came to 16 bases. Germline lookup yields CDR1 SGHDN and CDR2 FVKESK. The CDR3 sequence is CASSQGVVRGSQETQYF. CDR3 DNA: TGTGCCAGCAGCCAAGGAGTTGTGAGGGGGTCCCAAGAGACCCAGTACTTC.